Shown below are 22 T cell receptor beta chains from a single sample sequenced in a study of blood T cell repertoires in COVID-19. Only in-frame clones appear in the TCRdb table, and some are missing; sequencing was by immunoSEQ multiplex PCR. The sample yields 150,000 to 200,000 clones, around 82% seen once. The sample comprised peripheral blood. These TCRs come from a woman aged 40 to 55 with COVID-19, enrolled during active disease.

CDR3 nucleotide sequence: TGTGCCAGCAGCTTCGACAGCTACGAGCAGTACGTC. Its translation is CASSFDSYEQYV. J is TRBJ2-7 and V is TRBV7-9; TRBD1 is a possible D gene (5 bases). Germline V gives CDR1 SEHNR, CDR2 FQNEAQ (reference sequence). The CDR3 is made up of 12 amino acids. V dropped 3 bases and J dropped 3 bases, with 6 bases sitting between them.

The rearrangement links TRBV5-1 to TRBJ2-2; a weak D match, TRBD2 (6 bases). This CDR3 comprises 16 residues. Germline V gene data show CDR1 as SGHRS and CDR2 as YFSETQ. Trimming removed 2 bases at V and 2 bases at J, with 13 bases between. The CDR3 here is CASSFGVSGNTGELFF. The CDR3 nucleotides are TGCGCCAGCAGCTTCGGAGTTAGCGGAAACACCGGGGAGCTGTTTTTT.

Comment on this clone: Other DNA sequences within the sample encode an identical CDR3. The chain links TRBV18 to TRBJ1-1, with TRBD1 identical over 9 bases. This CDR3 comprises 15 residues. The V gene end was trimmed by 6 bases and the J gene end by 5 bases; junction bases not matched to a gene: 10. CDR1 is KGHSH and CDR2 is LQKENI in the germline V gene. The CDR3 nucleotides are TGTGCCAGCTCGCCATTAGACAGGGGGGTTACTGAAGCTTTCTTT. Its translation: CASSPLDRGVTEAFF.

This sequence joins TRBV18 and TRBJ2-4; 9 bases are a match to TRBD1. Germline V CDR1 and CDR2: KGHSH, LQKENI. J was trimmed by 10 bases and V by 4 bases; bases with no gene match: 8. The CDR3 totals 14 residues. The CDR3 DNA is TGTGCCAGCTCACTTGGACAGGGGTCAGGTATTCAGTACTTC. Translated, it gives CASSLGQGSGIQYF.

This chain links TRBV10-1 with TRBJ2-3; D is unclear. The germline V gene has CDR1 WNHNN and CDR2 SYGVQD (reference sequence). V lost 2 bases to trimming and J lost 0 bases, with 12 bases between them. CDR3 length: 16 amino acids. The CDR3 DNA is TGCGCCAGCAGTGAGAGGCTCCCGACTAGCACAGATACGCAGTATTTT. Translation: CASSERLPTSTDTQYF.

This sequence joins TRBV6-5 and TRBJ2-7, with D possibly TRBD1 on 5 matching bases. Trimming stripped 10 bases from V and 0 bases from J, with 13 bases between. The CDR3 length is 13 residues. Germline assignment: CDR1 MNHEY and CDR2 SVGAGI. DNA of the CDR3: TGTGCCACCGGACATTCGAGCTCCTACGAGCAGTACTTC. As protein: CATGHSSSYEQYF.

This chain connects TRBV6-7 to TRBJ1-5; possibly TRBD1 for D (5 bases). TRBV6-7 is an ORF; its function is uncertain. This CDR3 has 10 residues. Trimming left V 8 bases short and J 8 bases short, with 7 bases between. The CDR3 coding sequence is TGTGCCAGCGGGGCGGAGCCCCAGCATTTT. Translated: CASGAEPQHF.

CDR3 in amino acids: CASHRRGGAYEQYF. In DNA, the CDR3 is TGTGCCAGTCATAGACGGGGGGGAGCCTACGAGCAGTACTTC. The rearrangement joins TRBV11-2 to TRBJ2-7; 8 bases align to TRBD2. Germline V gene lookup returns CDR1 SGHAT and CDR2 FQNNGV. The CDR3 extends over 14 amino acids. V lost 9 bases to trimming and J lost 2 bases; unmatched junction nucleotides: 9.

CDR3 protein: CASSSDIFSGNTIYF. CDR3 nucleotides: TGCGCCAGCAGCTCAGACATCTTCTCTGGAAACACCATATATTTT. This sequence joins TRBV5-1 and TRBJ1-3; D is unresolved. Deletions cut 3 bases from V and 0 bases from J, with 10 bases between. This CDR3 has 15 amino acids. Germline CDR1 is SGHRS and CDR2 is YFSETQ.

Ten or more counts support this clone. The chain employs TRBV2 and TRBJ2-7; 11 nucleotides agree with TRBD2. The CDR3 has 16 residues. CDR1 and CDR2 from the germline V gene are SNHLY and FYNNEI. Unmatched junction bases numbered 4, after V lost 3 bases and J lost 0 bases. The CDR3 sequence: CASSDGTSGSSYEQYF. CDR3 DNA: TGTGCCAGCAGTGATGGTACTAGCGGGAGCTCCTACGAGCAGTACTTC. Full variable domain (remainder filled in from reference TRBV2 and TRBJ2-7): EPEVTQTPSHQVTQMGQEVILRCVPISNHLYFYWYRQILGQKVEFLVSFYNNEISEKSEIFDDQFSVERPDGSNFTLKIRSTKLEDSAMYFCASSDGTSGSSYEQYFGPGTRLTVT.

The chain couples TRBV6-5 to TRBJ1-2; 9 bases are a match to TRBD1. Germline CDR1 is MNHEY and CDR2 is SVGAGI. Trimming cost V 6 bases and J 7 bases; bases outside gene matches: 12. The CDR3 spans 15 residues. The CDR3 sequence: CASSLSGQGFRGYTF. CDR3 DNA sequence: TGTGCCAGCAGCCTCTCGGGACAGGGATTTCGTGGCTACACCTTC.

DNA for the CDR3: TGCGCCAGCAGTGCCCCGGGACTAGCCTACGAGCAGTACGTC. Amino acid sequence: CASSAPGLAYEQYV. The J gene is TRBJ2-7, the V gene TRBV10-2, with 8 bases fitting TRBD2. Germline CDR1 WSHSY, CDR2 SAAADI. This CDR3 contains 14 residues. J lost 2 bases, V lost 4 bases, and 4 bases had no gene match.

The chain links TRBV21-1 to TRBJ2-5; the table's D gene call, TRBD1, was not cross checked with the DNA. TRBV21-1 is shown as a pseudogene. CDR3 length: 14 amino acids. CDR3 in amino acids: CASSSRRGPETQYF. The CDR3 DNA reads as TGTGCCAGCAGCAGCCGCAGGGGGCCAGAGACCCAGTACTTC.

The rearrangement joins TRBV24-1 to TRBJ1-1, with D tentatively TRBD1 (5 bases). The CDR3 loop spans 13 amino acids. CDR1 KGHDR and CDR2 SFDVKD come from the germline V gene. V was shortened by 3 bases and J by 6 bases, with 10 bases between the two germline ends. The CDR3 DNA follows: TGTGCCACCAGTGATGCAGGGAGGGCTGAAGCTTTCTTT. Translating it yields CATSDAGRAEAFF.

The rearrangement uses TRBV30 and TRBJ1-2; TRBD1 aligns across 10 bases. Germline loops: CDR1 GTSNPN, CDR2 SVGIG (reference sequence). This CDR3 comprises 12 residues. J lost 10 bases, V lost 7 bases, and 9 bases had no gene match. Here the CDR3 DNA reads TGTGCCTTAATGCGGGACAGGGGTTTCTACACCTTC. Protein: CALMRDRGFYTF.

This chain joins TRBV4-2 and TRBJ2-3, with 7 bases lining up with TRBD1. Trimming took 4 bases from V and 3 from J; bases not matched to a gene: 7. This CDR3 has 15 residues. In germline, CDR1 is LGHNA, CDR2 YNFKEQ. The CDR3 DNA reads TGTGCCAGCAGCCTAAGGGACAGACCAACAGATACGCAGTATTTT. This gives the protein CASSLRDRPTDTQYF.

As concerns this clone: At one of its ends the junction is not consistent with the germline gene, which may arise from a read error. The V gene is TRBV29-1, the J gene TRBJ2-7, with 8 bases matching TRBD1. The CDR3 is 13 residues long. Germline CDR1 is SQVTM and CDR2 is ANQGSEA. The CDR3 loop is CGVGFGQGYEQYF. DNA of the CDR3: TGCGGCGTTGGGTTTGGACAGGGCTACGAGCAGTACTTC.

CDR3 protein: CASSLTTGSYEQYF. The CDR3 DNA reads as TGTGCCAGTAGTTTAACTACAGGCTCCTACGAGCAGTACTTC. The J gene is TRBJ2-7, the V gene TRBV19; tentatively, D is TRBD1 (5 bases). The germline gives CDR1 LNHDA, CDR2 SQIVND (reference sequence). CDR3 length: 14 amino acids. The V end lost 5 bases, the J end lost 0 bases, and 11 bases lay between the germline ends.

The rearrangement joins TRBV19 to TRBJ2-5, with 9 bases aligning to TRBD1. The germline CDR1 and CDR2 sequences are LNHDA and SQIVND (reference sequence). The V gene end was trimmed by 3 bases and the J gene end by 5 bases; junction bases not matched to a gene: 4. CDR3 length: 14 amino acids. For the CDR3, the DNA is TGTGCCAGTAGTATTGGACAGGGGTGGGAGACCCAGTACTTC. Translation: CASSIGQGWETQYF.

The chain couples TRBV3-1 (or the pseudogene TRBV3-2) to TRBJ1-5, with D maybe TRBD1 (6 bases). The CDR3 consists of 16 residues. The germline V gene has CDR1 LGHDT and CDR2 YNNKEL (reference sequence). The germline V and J ends were trimmed by 3 bases and 7 bases, with 19 bases remaining between them. CDR3 DNA sequence: TGTGCCAGCAGCCAGCAGCCCGGGACATCCGGACAGCCCCAGCATTTT. This codes for CASSQQPGTSGQPQHF.

The rearrangement joins TRBV9 to TRBJ2-1; D remains unclear. The CDR3 length is 11 residues. Deletions cut 3 bases from V and 8 bases from J, with 6 bases between. Germline assignment: CDR1 SGDLS and CDR2 YYNGEE. The CDR3 coding sequence is TGTGCCAGCAGCGGTGAGTATGAGCAGTTCTTC. Translating gives CASSGEYEQFF.

The gene calls are TRBV14 and TRBJ1-1; perhaps TRBD1 as D (6 bases). CDR3 length equals 17 residues. V gave up 4 bases and J gave up 10 bases, with 28 bases separating them. The germline V gene has CDR1 SGHDN and CDR2 FVKESK. The CDR3 is CASSRQSGAGKYGRAFF. The DNA of the CDR3 is TGTGCCAGCAGCCGCCAATCAGGGGCAGGGAAGTATGGGAGAGCTTTCTTT.